Below are 12 T cell receptor beta chains sequenced from a single sample in a study of T cell changes during pregnancy in multiple sclerosis. Some clones are missing from TCRdb's copy, which holds only in-frame ones; the method was immunoSEQ multiplex PCR. The sample contains tens of thousands of clones, roughly 92% of which appear only once. Material: CD4+ T cells from peripheral blood mononuclear cells, obtained in the second trimester of pregnancy. Receptors were obtained from a female donor in good health, enrolled as a control in a pregnancy study.

A few counts support this clone. This chain uses TRBV20-1 with TRBJ1-1; 7 bases agree with TRBD1. This CDR3 spans 11 amino acids. The germline V gene encodes CDR1 DFQATT and CDR2 SNEGSKA (reference sequence). V shed 6 bases, J shed 7 bases, and the junction held 5 bases outside the gene matches. CDR3 DNA: TGCAGTGCCGGACGACAGGGTGAAGCTTTCTTT. It codes for CSAGRQGEAFF.

This chain links TRBV7-3 with TRBJ2-2; 8 bases match TRBD2. Germline trimming cut 2 bases from V and 4 bases from J; bases unmatched to any gene: 3. CDR1 SGHTA and CDR2 FQGTGA come from the germline V gene. This CDR3 is built from 15 residues. The CDR3 DNA reads TGTGCCAGCAGCTTAGTAGCGGGGACCACCGGGGAGCTGTTTTTT. This sequence encodes CASSLVAGTTGELFF.

This chain joins TRBV11-3 and TRBJ2-3, with D perhaps TRBD2 (5 bases). The germline V gene encodes CDR1 SGHNT and CDR2 YENEEA. Trimming removed 6 bases at V and 1 base at J, with 11 bases between. CDR3 size: 14 residues. The chain's CDR3 is CASSSSGGTDTQYF. In DNA, the CDR3 is TGTGCCAGCAGTTCGAGCGGTGGCACAGATACGCAGTATTTT.

A word on this clone: An end of the junction differs from the germline gene, which may be a read error. The genes are TRBV7-7 and TRBJ2-1; 7 bases are a match to TRBD1. The CDR3 runs 14 residues. The V gene's germline CDR1 is SSHAT and CDR2 FNYEAQ (reference sequence). This chain's CDR3 is CASSPQGAYNEQFF. CDR3 nucleotide sequence: TGTGCTAGCAGCCCCCAGGGGGCCTACAATGAGCAGTTCTTC.

V is TRBV29-1 and J is TRBJ1-2, with D uncertain. The CDR3 is 15 residues long. The germline gives CDR1 SQVTM, CDR2 ANQGSEA. Trimming took 0 bases from V and 3 from J, leaving 14 bases between them. CDR3 loop: CSVEDRRGFHYGYTF. The CDR3 DNA follows: TGCAGCGTTGAAGACCGAAGAGGGTTCCACTATGGCTACACCTTC.

The chain uses TRBV15 and TRBJ1-2; 7 positions match TRBD1. This CDR3 spans 16 amino acids. The ends lost 3 bases at V and 5 bases at J; junction bases unmatched: 12. The V gene's germline CDR1 is LNHNV and CDR2 YYDKDF (reference sequence). CDR3 loop: CATSSPGQAERYGYTF. The CDR3 region has the DNA TGTGCCACCAGCAGCCCCGGACAGGCGGAGAGGTATGGCTACACCTTC. The complete variable domain, with remaining parts taken from reference TRBV15 and TRBJ1-2, reads DAMVIQNPRYQVTQFGKPVTLSCSQTLNHNVMYWYQQKSSQAPKLLFHYYDKDFNNEADTPDNFQSRRPNTSFCFLDIRSPGLGDTAMYLCATSSPGQAERYGYTFGSGTRLTVV.

V gene TRBV5-4 combines with J gene TRBJ1-3, with 7 bases fitting TRBD1. From germline, CDR1 is SGHNT and CDR2 YYREEE (reference sequence). Trimming took 4 bases from V and 0 from J; bases not matched to a gene: 4. There are 15 residues in the CDR3. In nucleotides, the CDR3 is TGTGCCAGCAGCCAGGGACAGCCCTCTGGAAACACCATATATTTT. Translated, it gives CASSQGQPSGNTIYF. Full variable domain (outside the CDR3, taken from reference TRBV5-4 and TRBJ1-3): ETGVTQSPTHLIKTRGQQVTLRCSSQSGHNTVSWYQQALGQGPQFIFQYYREEENGRGNFPPRFSGLQFPNYSSELNVNALELDDSALYLCASSQGQPSGNTIYFGEGSWLTVV.

The chain employs TRBV7-2 and TRBJ1-2, with 10 nucleotides matching TRBD1. The trim removed 5 bases at V and 6 bases at J, leaving 6 bases unmatched. CDR1 and CDR2 from the germline V gene are SGHTA and FQGNSA. The CDR3 totals 14 residues. The CDR3 here is CASSRPGQGNGYTF. The CDR3 nucleotides read TGTGCCAGCAGCAGACCGGGACAGGGGAATGGCTACACCTTC.

The rearrangement joins TRBV9 to TRBJ2-1, with 10 positions matching TRBD2. Germline V gene lookup returns CDR1 SGDLS and CDR2 YYNGEE. The CDR3 consists of 16 residues. V dropped 3 bases and J dropped 3; count of bases not matched to a gene: 6. The CDR3 region is CASSGSSGRLYNEQFF. Written as DNA, the CDR3 is TGTGCCAGCAGCGGATCTAGCGGGAGACTCTACAATGAGCAGTTCTTC.

This chain's CDR3 is CASSEALASTDTQYF. CDR3 in DNA: TGTGCCAGCAGTGAAGCACTAGCTAGCACAGATACGCAGTATTTT. The chain links TRBV6-4 to TRBJ2-3; the D gene is possibly TRBD2 (6 bases). CDR3 length equals 15 residues. Per the germline V gene, CDR1 is MRHNA and CDR2 is SNTAGT. V lost 3 bases to trimming and J lost 0 bases, with 10 bases between them.

The rearrangement joins TRBV28 to TRBJ1-1; TRBD1 aligns across 9 bases. The ends lost 1 base at V and 4 bases at J; junction bases unmatched: 7. The germline V gene encodes CDR1 MDHEN and CDR2 SYDVKM. The CDR3 has 16 amino acids. DNA of the CDR3: TGTGCCAGCAGTTTATCCTGGACAGGGGAGAGCACTGAAGCTTTCTTT. Translating it yields CASSLSWTGESTEAFF. The whole variable domain, remainder taken from reference TRBV28 and TRBJ1-1, is DVKVTQSSRYLVKRTGEKVFLECVQDMDHENMFWYRQDPGLGLRLIYFSYDVKMKEKGDIPEGYSVSREKKERFSLILESASTNQTSMYLCASSLSWTGESTEAFFGQGTRLTVV.

The rearrangement links TRBV6-1 to TRBJ1-2; a weak D match, TRBD1 (5 bases). The CDR3 is 15 residues long. Germline V gene data show CDR1 as MNHNS and CDR2 as SASEGT. V was pared by 0 bases and J by 5 bases, with 13 bases between. As DNA, the CDR3 is TGTGCCAGCAGTGAAGCGATAACAGGCCTATATGGCTACACCTTC. It specifies CASSEAITGLYGYTF.